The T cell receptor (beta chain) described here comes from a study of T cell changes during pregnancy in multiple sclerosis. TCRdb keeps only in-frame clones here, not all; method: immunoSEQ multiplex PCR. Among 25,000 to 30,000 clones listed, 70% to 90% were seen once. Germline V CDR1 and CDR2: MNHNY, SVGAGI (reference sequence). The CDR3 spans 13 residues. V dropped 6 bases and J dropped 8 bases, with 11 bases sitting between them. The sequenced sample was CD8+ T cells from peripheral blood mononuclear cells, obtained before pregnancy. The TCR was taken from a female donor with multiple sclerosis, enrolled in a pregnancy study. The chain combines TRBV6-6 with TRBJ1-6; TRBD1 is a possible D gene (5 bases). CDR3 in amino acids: CASSADTDSPLHF. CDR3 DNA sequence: TGTGCCAGCAGCGCGGACACAGATTCACCCCTCCACTTT.